This paragraph covers one TCR beta chain sequence. The sample originates from a study of regulatory T cells in long-lasting Graves disease. Construction of TCR beta libraries relied on iRepertoire HTBI primers and on Arm-PCR targeting CDR3 regions. TCRdb re-called the multiplex PCR reads through MiXCR, storing one row per CDR3 protein. The sample holds 350,000 to 500,000 distinct CDR3 sequences, around 13% seen once. Time point meaning: newly diagnosed GD, antithyroid drugs for less than 3 months. PBMC-derived RNA was used for the TCR library. The authors diagnosed Graves' disease using American Thyroid Association guidelines. The CDR3 has 15 residues. Trimming cost V 5 bases and J 2 bases, with 13 bases left between them. CDR1 SGHAT and CDR2 FQNNGV come from the germline V gene. These data also formed part of another study, on T cells in Graves' hyperthyroidism and ophthalmopathy. As that study records: Diagnosing involved the use of clinical symptoms, serum thyroxine and TRAb, thyroid ultrasound and orbital computed tomography. HTBI primers were the set used in a first-round RT-PCR of the TCR CDR3.

The J gene is TRBJ1-3, the V gene TRBV11-2, with D unclear. The receptor was isolated from a woman between 50 and 59 years old with Graves disease. Sequenced here: peripheral blood mononuclear cells (PBMCs), sampled at new diagnosis, from a patient treated with antithyroid drugs. The DNA of the CDR3 is TGTGCCAGCAGCCTAGGACCTCCACCTGGAAACACCATATATTTT. Protein product: CASSLGPPPGNTIYF. The full variable domain, rest sourced from reference TRBV11-2 and TRBJ1-3, is EAGVAQSPRYKIIEKRQSVAFWCNPISGHATLYWYQQILGQGPKLLIQFQNNGVVDDSQLPKDRFSAERLKGVDSTLKIQPAKLEDSAVYLCASSLGPPPGNTIYFGEGSWLTVV.